This T cell receptor beta chain was recovered during a study of T cell changes during pregnancy in multiple sclerosis. The protocol was immunoSEQ multiplex PCR, while the TCRdb copy is restricted to in-frame clones and leaves out a portion. This table holds over 30,000 clones, around 92% found once. Germline CDR1 reads SEHNR; CDR2 reads FQNEAQ (reference sequence). This CDR3 is 14 amino acids long. The V gene lost 5 bases and the J gene lost 2 bases, with 10 bases spanning the gap. The sequencing used CD4+ T cells from peripheral blood mononuclear cells, collected in the third trimester of pregnancy. This clonotype originated in a female donor with multiple sclerosis, enrolled in a pregnancy study. The J gene is TRBJ1-5, the V gene TRBV7-9; D not resolved. The CDR3 coding sequence is TGTGCCAGCAGCCCCAGCGGTGGCAATCAGCCCCAGCATTTT. Translating gives CASSPSGGNQPQHF.